The source of this TCR beta chain is a study of T cells in Graves' hyperthyroidism and ophthalmopathy. General study results and limits: Blood also showed most of the thyroid clonotypes that were expanded above 0.001.

On this clonotype itself: The antigen is undetermined. The missing conserved phenylalanine or tryptophan at the end of this CDR3 makes a read error likely.

Trimming removed 7 bases at V and 4 bases at J, with 17 bases between. CDR1 and CDR2 (germline): MDHEN, SYDVKM. CDR3 length: 14 residues. RNA transcripts were the template for amplifying TCR beta CDR3 regions. RT-PCR in the first round (using the HTBI primer set) targeted the TCR CDR3. Using its own MiXCR run on the multiplex PCR reads, TCRdb lists one record per CDR3 protein. The repertoire includes 190,000 or so distinct CDR3 sequences, around 17% of them detected once, and about 41% sits in the top ten. The sample comprised blood. This chain joins TRBV28 and TRBJ2-7; possible D gene TRBD1, 5 bases. The receptor's source is a man aged 35 to 55 with Graves' hyperthyroidism. The CDR3 nucleotides are TGTGCCAGCACCCCGGACACAATCTCTTACGAGCAGTACCTC. It translates to CASTPDTISYEQYL.